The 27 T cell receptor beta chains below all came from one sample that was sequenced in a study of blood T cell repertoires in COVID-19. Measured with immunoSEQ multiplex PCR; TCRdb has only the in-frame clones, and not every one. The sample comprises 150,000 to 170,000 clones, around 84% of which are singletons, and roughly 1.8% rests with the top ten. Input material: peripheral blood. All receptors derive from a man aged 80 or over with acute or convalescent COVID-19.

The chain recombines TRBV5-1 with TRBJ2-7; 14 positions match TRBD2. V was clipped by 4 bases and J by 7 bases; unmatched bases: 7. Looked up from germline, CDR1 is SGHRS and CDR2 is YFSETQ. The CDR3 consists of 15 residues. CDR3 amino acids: CASSATSGGAREQYF. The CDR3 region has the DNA TGCGCCAGCAGCGCGACTAGCGGGGGGGCGAGGGAGCAGTACTTC. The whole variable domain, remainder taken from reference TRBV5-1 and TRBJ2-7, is KAGVTQTPRYLIKTRGQQVTLSCSPISGHRSVSWYQQTPGQGLQFLFEYFSETQRNKGNFPGRFSGRQFSNSRSEMNVSTLELGDSALYLCASSATSGGAREQYFGPGTRLTVT.

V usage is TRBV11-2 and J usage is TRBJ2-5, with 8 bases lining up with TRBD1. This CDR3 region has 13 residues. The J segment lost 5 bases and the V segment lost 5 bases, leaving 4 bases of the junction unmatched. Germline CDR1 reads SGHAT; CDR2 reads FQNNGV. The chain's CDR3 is CASSQDRAETQYF. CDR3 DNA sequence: TGTGCCAGCAGCCAGGACAGGGCGGAGACCCAGTACTTC.

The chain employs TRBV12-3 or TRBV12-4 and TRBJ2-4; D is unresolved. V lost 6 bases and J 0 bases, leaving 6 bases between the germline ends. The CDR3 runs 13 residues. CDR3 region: CASSVLAKNIQYF. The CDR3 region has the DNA TGTGCCAGCAGCGTCTTAGCCAAAAACATTCAGTACTTC.

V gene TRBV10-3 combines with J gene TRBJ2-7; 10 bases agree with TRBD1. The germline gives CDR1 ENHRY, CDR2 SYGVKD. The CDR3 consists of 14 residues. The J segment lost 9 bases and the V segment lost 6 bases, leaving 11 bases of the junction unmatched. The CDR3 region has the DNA TGTGCCATCAGCACTGGACAGGGGGATCCATCGCAGTACTTC. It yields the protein CAISTGQGDPSQYF.

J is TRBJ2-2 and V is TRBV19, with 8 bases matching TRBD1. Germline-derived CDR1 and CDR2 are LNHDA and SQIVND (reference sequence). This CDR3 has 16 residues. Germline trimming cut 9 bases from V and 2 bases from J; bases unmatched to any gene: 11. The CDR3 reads CASKAWTGTNTGELFF. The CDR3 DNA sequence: TGTGCCAGCAAAGCTTGGACAGGGACAAACACCGGGGAGCTGTTTTTT.

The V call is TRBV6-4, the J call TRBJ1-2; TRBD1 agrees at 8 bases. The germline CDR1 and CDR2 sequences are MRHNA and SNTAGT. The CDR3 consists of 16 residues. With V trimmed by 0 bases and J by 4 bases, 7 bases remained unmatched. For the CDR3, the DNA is TGTGCCAGCAGTGACTCTCCCGCAGGGGGCGGCTATGGCTACACCTTC. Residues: CASSDSPAGGGYGYTF.

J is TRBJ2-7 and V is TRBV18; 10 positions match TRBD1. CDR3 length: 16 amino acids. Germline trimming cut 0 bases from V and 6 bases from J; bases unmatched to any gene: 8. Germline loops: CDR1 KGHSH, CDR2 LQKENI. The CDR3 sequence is CASSPPGQGTASEQYV. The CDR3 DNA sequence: TGTGCCAGCTCACCACCGGGACAGGGGACCGCGAGCGAGCAGTACGTC.

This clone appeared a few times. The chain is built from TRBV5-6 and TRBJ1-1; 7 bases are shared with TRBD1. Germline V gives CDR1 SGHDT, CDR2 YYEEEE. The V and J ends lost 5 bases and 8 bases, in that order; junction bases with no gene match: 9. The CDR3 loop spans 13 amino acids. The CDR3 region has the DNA TGTGCCAGCAGTTTACAGGGGCTTCGGGAAGCTTTCTTT. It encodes CASSLQGLREAFF.

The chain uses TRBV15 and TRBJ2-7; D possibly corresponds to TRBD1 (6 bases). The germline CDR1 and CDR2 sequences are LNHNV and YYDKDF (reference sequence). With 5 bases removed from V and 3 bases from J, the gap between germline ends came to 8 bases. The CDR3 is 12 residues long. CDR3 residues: CATSLRGYEQYV. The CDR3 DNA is TGTGCCACCAGCCTCAGGGGCTACGAGCAGTACGTC.

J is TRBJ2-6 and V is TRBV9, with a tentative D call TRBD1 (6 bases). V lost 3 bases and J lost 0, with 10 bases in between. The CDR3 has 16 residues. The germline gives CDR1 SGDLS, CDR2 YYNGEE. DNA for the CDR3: TGTGCCAGCAGCGCCGGACAGACCTCTGGGGCCAACGTCCTGACTTTC. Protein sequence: CASSAGQTSGANVLTF. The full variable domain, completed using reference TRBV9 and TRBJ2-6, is DSGVTQTPKHLITATGQRVTLRCSPRSGDLSVYWYQQSLDQGLQFLIQYYNGEERAKGNILERFSAQQFPDLHSELNLSSLELGDSALYFCASSAGQTSGANVLTFGAGSRLTVL.

Written as DNA, the CDR3 is TGTGCCAGCAGCCAAGTTAACCCGGGCACAGATACGCAGTATTTT. It translates to CASSQVNPGTDTQYF. This chain connects TRBV3-1 (or the pseudogene TRBV3-2) to TRBJ2-3; D not resolved. The CDR3 spans 15 residues. The V and J ends lost 1 base and 1 base respectively, with 9 bases between them. Germline V CDR1 and CDR2: LGHDT, YNNKEL (reference sequence).

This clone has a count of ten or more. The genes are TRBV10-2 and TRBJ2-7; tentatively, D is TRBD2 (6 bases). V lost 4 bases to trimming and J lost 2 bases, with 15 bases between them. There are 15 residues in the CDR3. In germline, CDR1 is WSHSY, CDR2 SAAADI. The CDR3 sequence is CASSGSGTGAYEQYV. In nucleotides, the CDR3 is TGCGCCAGCAGTGGATCCGGGACGGGAGCCTACGAGCAGTACGTC.

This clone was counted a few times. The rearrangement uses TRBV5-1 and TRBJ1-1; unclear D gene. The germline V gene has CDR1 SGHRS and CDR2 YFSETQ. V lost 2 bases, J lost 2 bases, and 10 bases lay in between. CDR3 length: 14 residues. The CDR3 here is CASSFEAANTEAFF. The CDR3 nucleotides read TGCGCCAGCAGCTTCGAGGCGGCAAACACTGAAGCTTTCTTT.

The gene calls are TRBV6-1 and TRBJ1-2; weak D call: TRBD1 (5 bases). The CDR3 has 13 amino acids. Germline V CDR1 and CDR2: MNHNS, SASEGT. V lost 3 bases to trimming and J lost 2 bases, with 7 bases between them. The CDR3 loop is CASSETANYGYTF. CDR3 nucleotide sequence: TGTGCCAGCAGTGAGACAGCAAACTATGGCTACACCTTC.

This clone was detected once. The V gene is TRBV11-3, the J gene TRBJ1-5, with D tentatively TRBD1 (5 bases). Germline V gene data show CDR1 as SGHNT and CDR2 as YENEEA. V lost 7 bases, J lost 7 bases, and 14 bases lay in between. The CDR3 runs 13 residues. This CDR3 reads CASTLDRPQPQHF. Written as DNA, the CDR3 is TGTGCCAGCACCCTTGACAGACCGCAGCCCCAGCATTTT. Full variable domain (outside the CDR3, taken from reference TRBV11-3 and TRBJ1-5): EAGVVQSPRYKIIEKKQPVAFWCNPISGHNTLYWYLQNLGQGPELLIRYENEEAVDDSQLPKDRFSAERLKGVDSTLKIQPAELGDSAVYLCASTLDRPQPQHFGDGTRLSIL.

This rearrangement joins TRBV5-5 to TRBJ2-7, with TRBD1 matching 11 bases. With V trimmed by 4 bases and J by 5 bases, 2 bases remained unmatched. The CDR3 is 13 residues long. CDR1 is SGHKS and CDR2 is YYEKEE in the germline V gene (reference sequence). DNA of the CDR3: TGTGCCAGCAGCCGGACAGGGGGCGACGAGCAGTACGTC. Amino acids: CASSRTGGDEQYV.

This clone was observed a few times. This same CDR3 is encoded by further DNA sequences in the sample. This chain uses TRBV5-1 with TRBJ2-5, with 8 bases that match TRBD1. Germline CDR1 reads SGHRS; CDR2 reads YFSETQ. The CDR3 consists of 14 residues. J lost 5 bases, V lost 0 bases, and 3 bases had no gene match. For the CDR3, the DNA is TGCGCCAGCAGCTTGGCCAGGGGGCGCGAGACCCAGTACTTC. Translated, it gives CASSLARGRETQYF. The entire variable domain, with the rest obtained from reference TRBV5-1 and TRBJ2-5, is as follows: KAGVTQTPRYLIKTRGQQVTLSCSPISGHRSVSWYQQTPGQGLQFLFEYFSETQRNKGNFPGRFSGRQFSNSRSEMNVSTLELGDSALYLCASSLARGRETQYFGPGTRLLVL.

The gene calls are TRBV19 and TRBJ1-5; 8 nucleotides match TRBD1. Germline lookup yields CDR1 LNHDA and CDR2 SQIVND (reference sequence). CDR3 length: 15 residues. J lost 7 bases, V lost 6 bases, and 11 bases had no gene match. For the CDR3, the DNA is TGTGCCAGTAGAAACCCGGGACAGGCGTGGCAGCCCCAGCATTTT. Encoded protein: CASRNPGQAWQPQHF.

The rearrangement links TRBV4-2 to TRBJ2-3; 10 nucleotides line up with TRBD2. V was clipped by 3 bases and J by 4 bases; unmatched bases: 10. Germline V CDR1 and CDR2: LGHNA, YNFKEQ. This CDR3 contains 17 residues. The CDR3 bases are TGTGCCAGCAGCCAGCAATCTAGGACTAGCGGATCAGATACGCAGTATTTT. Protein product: CASSQQSRTSGSDTQYF.

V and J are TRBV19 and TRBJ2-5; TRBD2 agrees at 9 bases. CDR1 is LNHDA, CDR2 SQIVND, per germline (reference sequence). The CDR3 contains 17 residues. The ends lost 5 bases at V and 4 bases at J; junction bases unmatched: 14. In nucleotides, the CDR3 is TGTGCCAGTAGTTCACCCCCGGGCGGGGGGGCCGCAGAGACCCAGTACTTC. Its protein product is CASSSPPGGGAAETQYF.

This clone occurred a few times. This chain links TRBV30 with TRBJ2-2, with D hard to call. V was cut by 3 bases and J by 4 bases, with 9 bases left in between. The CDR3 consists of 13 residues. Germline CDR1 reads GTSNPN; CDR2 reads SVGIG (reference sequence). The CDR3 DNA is TGTGCCTGGAGCCTCGGTGGCACCGGGGAGCTGTTTTTT. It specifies CAWSLGGTGELFF. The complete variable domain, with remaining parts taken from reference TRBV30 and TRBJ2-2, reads SQTIHQWPATLVQPVGSPLSLECTVEGTSNPNLYWYRQAAGRGLQLLFYSVGIGQISSEVPQNLSASRPQDRQFILSSKKLLLSDSGFYLCAWSLGGTGELFFGEGSRLTVL.

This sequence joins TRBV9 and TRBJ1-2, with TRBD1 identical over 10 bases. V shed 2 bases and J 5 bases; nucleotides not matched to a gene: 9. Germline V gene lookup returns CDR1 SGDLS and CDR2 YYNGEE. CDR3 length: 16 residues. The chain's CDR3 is CASSVGQGGKVYGYTF. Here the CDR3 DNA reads TGTGCCAGCAGCGTCGGACAGGGGGGAAAGGTTTATGGCTACACCTTC. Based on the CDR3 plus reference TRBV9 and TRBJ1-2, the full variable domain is DSGVTQTPKHLITATGQRVTLRCSPRSGDLSVYWYQQSLDQGLQFLIQYYNGEERAKGNILERFSAQQFPDLHSELNLSSLELGDSALYFCASSVGQGGKVYGYTFGSGTRLTVV.

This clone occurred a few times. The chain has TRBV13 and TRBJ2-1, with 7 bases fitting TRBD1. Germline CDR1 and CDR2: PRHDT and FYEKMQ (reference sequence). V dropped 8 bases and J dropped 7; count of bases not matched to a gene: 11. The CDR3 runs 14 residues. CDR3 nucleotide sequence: TGTGCCAGCTTCTACTTGACAGGGCGAAATGAGCAGTTCTTC. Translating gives CASFYLTGRNEQFF. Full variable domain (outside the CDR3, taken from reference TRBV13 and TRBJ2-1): AAGVIQSPRHLIKEKRETATLKCYPIPRHDTVYWYQQGPGQDPQFLISFYEKMQSDKGSIPDRFSAQQFSDYHSELNMSSLELGDSALYFCASFYLTGRNEQFFGPGTRLTVL.

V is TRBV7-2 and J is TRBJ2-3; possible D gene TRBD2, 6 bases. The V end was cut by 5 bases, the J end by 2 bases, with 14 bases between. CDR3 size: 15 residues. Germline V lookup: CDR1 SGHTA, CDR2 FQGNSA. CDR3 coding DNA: TGTGCCAGCAGCGCGGGGAGAGGTTTCACAGATACGCAGTATTTT. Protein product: CASSAGRGFTDTQYF.

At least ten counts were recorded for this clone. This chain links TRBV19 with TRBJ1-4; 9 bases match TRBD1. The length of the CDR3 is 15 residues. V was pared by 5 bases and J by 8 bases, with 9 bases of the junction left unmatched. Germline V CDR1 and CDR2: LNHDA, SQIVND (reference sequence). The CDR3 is CASSRAGQGGEKLFF. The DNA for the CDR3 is TGTGCCAGTAGTCGTGCGGGACAGGGAGGAGAAAAACTGTTTTTT.

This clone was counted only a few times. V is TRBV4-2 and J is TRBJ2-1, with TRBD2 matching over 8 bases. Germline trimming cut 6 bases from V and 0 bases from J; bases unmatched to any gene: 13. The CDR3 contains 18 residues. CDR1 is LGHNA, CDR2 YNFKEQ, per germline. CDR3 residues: CASSTLSPGGASYNEQFF. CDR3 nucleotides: TGTGCCAGCAGTACACTGAGCCCCGGGGGGGCCTCCTACAATGAGCAGTTCTTC.

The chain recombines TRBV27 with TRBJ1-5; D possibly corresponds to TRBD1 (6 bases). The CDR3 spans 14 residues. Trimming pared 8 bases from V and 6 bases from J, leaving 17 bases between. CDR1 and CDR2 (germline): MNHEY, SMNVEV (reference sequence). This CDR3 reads CASGRGGLVQPQHF. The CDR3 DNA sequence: TGTGCCAGCGGCCGAGGGGGTCTGGTTCAGCCCCAGCATTTT.